The present TCR beta chain was sequenced within a study of cytomegalovirus exposure and HLA in healthy donors. 60 Vbeta and 13 Jbeta primers were used in PCR. Profiling relied on immunoSEQ multiplex PCR, and the TCRdb table lists in-frame clones only, not all of them. Of approximately 90,000 clones detected, more than 60% appear once; the ten largest clones hold roughly 2%. The CDR3 is made up of 11 amino acids. The V gene lost 1 base and the J gene lost 13 bases, with 7 bases spanning the gap. CDR1 MGHRA and CDR2 YSYEKL come from the germline V gene. In this sample, this clone turned up once. Sequencing was performed on PBMCs. J is TRBJ1-4 and V is TRBV4-1, with no clear D. This TCR was recovered from a boy aged 5-17 years in good health and CMV-seronegative. The CDR3 DNA sequence: TGCGCCAGCAGCCAAGGTAGCGGACTGTTTTTT. Translating gives CASSQGSGLFF.